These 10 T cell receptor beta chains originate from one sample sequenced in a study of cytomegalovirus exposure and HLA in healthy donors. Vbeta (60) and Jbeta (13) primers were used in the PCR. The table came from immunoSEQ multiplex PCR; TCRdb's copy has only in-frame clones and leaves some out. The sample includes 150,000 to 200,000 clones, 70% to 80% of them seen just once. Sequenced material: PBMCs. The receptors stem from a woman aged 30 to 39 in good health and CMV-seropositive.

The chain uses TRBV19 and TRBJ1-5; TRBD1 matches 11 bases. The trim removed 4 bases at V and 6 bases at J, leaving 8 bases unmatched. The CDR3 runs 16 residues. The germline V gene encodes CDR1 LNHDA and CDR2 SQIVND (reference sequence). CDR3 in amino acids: CASSNLGQGGVQPQHF. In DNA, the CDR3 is TGTGCCAGTAGTAACCTGGGACAGGGGGGAGTTCAGCCCCAGCATTTT.

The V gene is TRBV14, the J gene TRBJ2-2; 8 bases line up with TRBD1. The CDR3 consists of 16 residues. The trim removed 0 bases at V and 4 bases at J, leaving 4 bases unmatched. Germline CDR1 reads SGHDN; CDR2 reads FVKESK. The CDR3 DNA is TGTGCCAGCAGCCAAGAAACAGGGGGTCGCACCGGGGAGCTGTTTTTT. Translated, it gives CASSQETGGRTGELFF.

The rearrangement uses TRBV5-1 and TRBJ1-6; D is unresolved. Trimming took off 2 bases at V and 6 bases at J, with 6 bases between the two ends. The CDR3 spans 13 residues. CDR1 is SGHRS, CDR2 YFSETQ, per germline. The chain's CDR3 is CASSLQVNSPLHF. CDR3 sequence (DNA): TGCGCCAGCAGCTTACAAGTTAATTCACCCCTCCACTTT.

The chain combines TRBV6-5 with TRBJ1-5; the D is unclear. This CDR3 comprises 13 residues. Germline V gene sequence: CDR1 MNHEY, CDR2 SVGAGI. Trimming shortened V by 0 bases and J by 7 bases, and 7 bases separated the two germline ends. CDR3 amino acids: CASSYSTRQPQHF. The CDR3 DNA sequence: TGTGCCAGCAGTTACTCCACAAGACAGCCCCAGCATTTT.

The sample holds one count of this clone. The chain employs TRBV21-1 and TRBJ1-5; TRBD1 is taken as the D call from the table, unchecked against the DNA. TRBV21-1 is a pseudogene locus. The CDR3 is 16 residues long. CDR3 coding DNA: TGTGCCAGCAGCAGCGGACAGGGGGTAAGCAATCAGCCCCAGCATTTT. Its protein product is CASSSGQGVSNQPQHF.

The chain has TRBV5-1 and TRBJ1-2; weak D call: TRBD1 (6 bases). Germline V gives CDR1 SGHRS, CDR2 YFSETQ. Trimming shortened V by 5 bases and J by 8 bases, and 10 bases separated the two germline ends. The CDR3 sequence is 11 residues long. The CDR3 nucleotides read TGCGCCAGCAGTTCAGGGGAAGGCTACACCTTC. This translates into CASSSGEGYTF. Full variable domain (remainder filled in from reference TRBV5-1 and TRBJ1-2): KAGVTQTPRYLIKTRGQQVTLSCSPISGHRSVSWYQQTPGQGLQFLFEYFSETQRNKGNFPGRFSGRQFSNSRSEMNVSTLELGDSALYLCASSSGEGYTFGSGTRLTVV.

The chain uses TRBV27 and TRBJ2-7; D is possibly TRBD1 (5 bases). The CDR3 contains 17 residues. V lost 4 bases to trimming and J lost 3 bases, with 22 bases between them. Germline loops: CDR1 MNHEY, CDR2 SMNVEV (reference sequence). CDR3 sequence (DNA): TGTGCCAGCAGTTCCCATCGGAGCAGGGCAGAGGTCTACGAGCAGTACTTC. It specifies CASSSHRSRAEVYEQYF.

Written as DNA, the CDR3 is TGCGCCAGTTTCCGGGACACCCTCCACTTT. It encodes CASFRDTLHF. The chain links TRBV10-2 to TRBJ1-6, with a weak D call TRBD1 (6 bases). The germline CDR1 and CDR2 sequences are WSHSY and SAAADI. The CDR3 has 10 amino acids. With 9 bases removed from V and 14 bases from J, the gap between germline ends came to 11 bases.

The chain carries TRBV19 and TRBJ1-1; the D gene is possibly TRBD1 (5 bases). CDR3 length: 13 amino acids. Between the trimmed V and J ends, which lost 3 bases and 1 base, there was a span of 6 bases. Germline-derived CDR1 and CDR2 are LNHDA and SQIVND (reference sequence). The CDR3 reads CASSIDRNTEAFF. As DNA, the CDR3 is TGTGCCAGTAGTATCGACAGGAACACTGAAGCTTTCTTT.

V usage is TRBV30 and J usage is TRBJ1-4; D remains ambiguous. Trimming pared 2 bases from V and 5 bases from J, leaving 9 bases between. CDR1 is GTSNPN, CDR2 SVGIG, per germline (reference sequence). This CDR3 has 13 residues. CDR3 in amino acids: CAWSRGLNEKLFF. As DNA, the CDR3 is TGTGCCTGGAGTAGAGGATTGAATGAAAAACTGTTTTTT.